The TCR beta chain described here comes from a study of blood T cell repertoires in COVID-19 (TCRdb year 2020). Concerning the study at large: Samples from collaborators originated in the United States, Italy and Spain and spanned both the acute and convalescent phases of COVID-19. Where available, HLA class I and class II types were obtained from metadata supplied by the sample provider rather than from assay-based typing. Nearly every sample came with metadata listing a de-identified subject ID, COVID-19 status, age in years and sex. Samples came from the ongoing ImmuneRACE study (first 160 participants) plus 1,254 subjects from 6 global collaborators. The prospective study material was composed of cDNA or gDNA derived from T cells, B-cell-depleted T cells, or PBMCs. Subjects who had been exposed to COVID-19, were actively infected with it, or had recovered from it provided the deeply sampled blood TCRbeta repertoires that made up the dataset. A freely available public database, intended as a resource for researchers studying the immune response to SARS-CoV-2, is where the repertoires were released.

Reading the germline V gene gives CDR1 ENHRY and CDR2 SYGVKD. Spanning cysteine to phenylalanine, the CDR3 consists of 16 amino acids. CDR3 DNA is the only sequence kept; it has 48 bases, read in frame from the first base. Trimming takes 5 bases off V and 0 bases off J; junction bases not matched to a gene: 7. The investigation overall reported the following: The quantity of clinical and demographic metadata differed by source and by participant and was supplied without curation.

Collaborating institutions collected whole blood in K2EDTA tubes following their own protocols. Collaborator samples were shipped for TCRbeta analysis as frozen whole blood, isolated PBMCs, or DNA extracted from either sample type. The immunoSEQ Assay, a bias-controlled multiplex PCR, was used to amplify TCRbeta CDR3 regions from genomic DNA. The study's own analysis went as follows. The number of nucleated cells in each sample was estimated by amplification of reference gene primers within the assay. To quantify the absolute abundance of each unique TCRbeta CDR3 rearrangement, sequence reads were collapsed and filtered. Productive Simpson clonality was computed per sample as the square root of Simpson's diversity index over productive rearrangements. Drawn from immuneACCESS, this table holds only the in-frame rearrangements with V and J called that TCRdb kept. Clones are partly lost; checked studies trace under half to an unresolved V gene and leave the rest unexplained. That table furnishes V, J and clone size, whereas the DNA furnished D and trimming. Counted in this sample were over 150,000 clones; over 60% of them appeared once. Of the sample, approximately 8% falls within the top ten clones.

With respect to this clone: Its specific antigen is unknown. No much larger clonotype is one base removed from it; base qualities were not supplied.

The rearranged segments are TRBV10-3 and TRBJ1-3; the central 7 bases match TRBD1. The clonotype comes from a man aged 60 to 69 with acute or convalescent COVID-19. Sequenced sample: peripheral blood. The nucleotide sequence is TGTGCCATCAGTCCGACAGGGAGTAGCTCTGGAAACACCATATATTTT. Its translation reads: CAISPTGSSSGNTIYF.